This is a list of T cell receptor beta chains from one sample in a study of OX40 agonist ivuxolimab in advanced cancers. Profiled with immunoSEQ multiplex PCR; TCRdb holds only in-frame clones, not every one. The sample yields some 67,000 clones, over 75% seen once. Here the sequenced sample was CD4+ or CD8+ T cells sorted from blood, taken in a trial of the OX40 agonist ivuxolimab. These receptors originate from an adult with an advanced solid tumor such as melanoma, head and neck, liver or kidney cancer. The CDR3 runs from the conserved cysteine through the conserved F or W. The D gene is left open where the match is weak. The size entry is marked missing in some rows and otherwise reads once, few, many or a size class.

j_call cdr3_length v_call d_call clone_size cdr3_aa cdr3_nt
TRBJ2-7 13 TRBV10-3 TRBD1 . CAISEGQGYEQYF TGTGCCATCAGTGAGGGACAGGGCTACGAGCAGTACTTC
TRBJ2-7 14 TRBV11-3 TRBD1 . CASSSWQGAYEQYF TGTGCCAGCAGCTCCTGGCAGGGGGCCTACGAGCAGTACTTC
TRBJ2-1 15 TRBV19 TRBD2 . CATRAGTSGYNEQFF TGTGCCACCCGGGCCGGGACTAGCGGCTACAATGAGCAGTTCTTC
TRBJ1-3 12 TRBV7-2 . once CASSPAGNTIYF TGTGCCAGCAGCCCCGCTGGAAACACCATATATTTT
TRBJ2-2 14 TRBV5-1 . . CASSLGRGAGELFF TGCGCCAGCAGCTTGGGCAGGGGGGCCGGGGAGCTGTTTTTT
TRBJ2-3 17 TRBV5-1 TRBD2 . CASSLPLAGGTTDTQYF TGCGCCAGCAGCTTACCTCTAGCGGGAGGCACCACAGATACGCAGTATTTT
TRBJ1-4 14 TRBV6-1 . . CASRRTGDNEKLFF TGTGCCAGCAGACGGACCGGGGACAATGAAAAACTGTTTTTT
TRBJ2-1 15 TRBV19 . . CASSIGQGGANEQFF TGTGCCAGTAGTATAGGACAGGGAGGGGCCAATGAGCAGTTCTTC
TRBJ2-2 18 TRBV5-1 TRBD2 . CASSGTSGLSTNTGELFF TGCGCCAGCAGTGGGACTAGCGGCCTAAGTACGAACACCGGGGAGCTGTTTTTT
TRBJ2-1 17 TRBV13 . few CASSSKSLMRAFNEQFF TGTGCCAGCAGCTCCAAATCGTTGATGAGGGCGTTCAATGAGCAGTTCTTC
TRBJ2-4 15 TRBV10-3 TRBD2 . CAISESGVAKNIQYF TGTGCCATCAGTGAGAGCGGGGTAGCCAAAAACATTCAGTACTTC